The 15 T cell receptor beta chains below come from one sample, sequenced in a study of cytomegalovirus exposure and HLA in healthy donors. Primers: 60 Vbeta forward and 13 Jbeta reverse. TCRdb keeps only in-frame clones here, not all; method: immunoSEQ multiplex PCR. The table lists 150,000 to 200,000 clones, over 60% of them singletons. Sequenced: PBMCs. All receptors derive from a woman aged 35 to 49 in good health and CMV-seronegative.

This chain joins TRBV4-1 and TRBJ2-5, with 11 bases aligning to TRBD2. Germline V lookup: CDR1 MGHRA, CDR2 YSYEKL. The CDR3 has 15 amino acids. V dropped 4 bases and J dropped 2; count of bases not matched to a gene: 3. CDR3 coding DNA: TGCGCCAGCAGCCCCGGGACTAGCGGACAAGAGACCCAGTACTTC. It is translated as CASSPGTSGQETQYF.

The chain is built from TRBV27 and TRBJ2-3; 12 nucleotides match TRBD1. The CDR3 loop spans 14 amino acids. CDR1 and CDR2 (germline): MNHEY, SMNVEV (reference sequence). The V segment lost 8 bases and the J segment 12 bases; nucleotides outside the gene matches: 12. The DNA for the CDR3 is TGTGCCAGCCTCGGGACAGGGGGCAGATACGGACAGTATTTT. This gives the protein CASLGTGGRYGQYF.

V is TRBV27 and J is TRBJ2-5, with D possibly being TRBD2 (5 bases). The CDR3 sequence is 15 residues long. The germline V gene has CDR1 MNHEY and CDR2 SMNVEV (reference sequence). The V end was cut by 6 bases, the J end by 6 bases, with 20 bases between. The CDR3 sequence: CASRVRETMVKTQYF. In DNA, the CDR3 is TGTGCCAGCAGGGTAAGGGAGACCATGGTGAAGACCCAGTACTTC.

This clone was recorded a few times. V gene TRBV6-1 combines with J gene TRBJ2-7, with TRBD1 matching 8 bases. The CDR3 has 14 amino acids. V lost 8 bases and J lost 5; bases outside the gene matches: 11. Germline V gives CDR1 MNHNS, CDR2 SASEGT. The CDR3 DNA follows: TGTGCCAGCCCCCAGGGGGCGGGATTCAACGAGCAGTACTTC. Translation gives CASPQGAGFNEQYF.

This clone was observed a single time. CDR3 DNA sequence: TGCGCCAGCAGCTTGGGAGGACGGGGAAGACTCTACGAGCAGTACTTC. Encoded protein: CASSLGGRGRLYEQYF. This chain uses TRBV5-1 with TRBJ2-5; D might be TRBD2 (5 bases). The assigned J gene may be wrong: the sequence end matches TRBJ2-7 better. This CDR3 region has 16 residues. CDR1 SGHRS and CDR2 YFSETQ come from the germline V gene.

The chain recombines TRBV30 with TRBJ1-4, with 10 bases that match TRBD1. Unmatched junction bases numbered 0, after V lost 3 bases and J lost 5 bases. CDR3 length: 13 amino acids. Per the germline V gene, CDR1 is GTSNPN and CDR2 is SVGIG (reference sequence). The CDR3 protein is CAWRDRGNEKLFF. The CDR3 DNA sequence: TGTGCCTGGAGGGACAGGGGGAATGAAAAACTGTTTTTT.

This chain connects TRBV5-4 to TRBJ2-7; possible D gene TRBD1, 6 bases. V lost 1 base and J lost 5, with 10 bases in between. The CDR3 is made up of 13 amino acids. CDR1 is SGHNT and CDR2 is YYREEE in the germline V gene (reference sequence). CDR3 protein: CASSLHRANEQYF. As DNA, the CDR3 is TGTGCCAGCAGCTTGCACAGGGCCAACGAGCAGTACTTC. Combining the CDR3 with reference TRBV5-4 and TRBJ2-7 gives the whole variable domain ETGVTQSPTHLIKTRGQQVTLRCSSQSGHNTVSWYQQALGQGPQFIFQYYREEENGRGNFPPRFSGLQFPNYSSELNVNALELDDSALYLCASSLHRANEQYFGPGTRLTVT.

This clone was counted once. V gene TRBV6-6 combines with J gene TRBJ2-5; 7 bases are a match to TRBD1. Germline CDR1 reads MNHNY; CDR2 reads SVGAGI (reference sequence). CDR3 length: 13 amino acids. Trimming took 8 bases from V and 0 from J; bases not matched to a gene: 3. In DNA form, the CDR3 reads TGTGCCAGCTTGGACAGGTACCAAGAGACCCAGTACTTC. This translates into CASLDRYQETQYF.

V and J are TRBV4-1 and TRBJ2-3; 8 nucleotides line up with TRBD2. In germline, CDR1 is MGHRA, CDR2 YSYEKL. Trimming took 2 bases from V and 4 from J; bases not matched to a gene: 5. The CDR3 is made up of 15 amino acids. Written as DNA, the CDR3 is TGCGCCAGCAGCCAATCTCCACTAGCGGCAGATACGCAGTATTTT. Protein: CASSQSPLAADTQYF.

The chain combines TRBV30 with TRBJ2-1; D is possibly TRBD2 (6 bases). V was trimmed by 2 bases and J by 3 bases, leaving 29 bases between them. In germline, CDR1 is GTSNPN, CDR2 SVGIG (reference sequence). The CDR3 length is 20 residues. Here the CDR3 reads CAWSSIRRYLAKRDYNEQFF. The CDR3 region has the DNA TGTGCCTGGAGTTCCATACGTCGCTATCTAGCGAAAAGAGACTACAATGAGCAGTTCTTC.

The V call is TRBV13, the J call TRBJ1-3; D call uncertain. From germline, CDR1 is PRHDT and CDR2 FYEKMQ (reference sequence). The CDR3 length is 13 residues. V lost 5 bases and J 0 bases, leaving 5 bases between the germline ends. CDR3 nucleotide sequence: TGTGCCAGCAGCCTAAGCTCTGGAAACACCATATATTTT. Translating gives CASSLSSGNTIYF.

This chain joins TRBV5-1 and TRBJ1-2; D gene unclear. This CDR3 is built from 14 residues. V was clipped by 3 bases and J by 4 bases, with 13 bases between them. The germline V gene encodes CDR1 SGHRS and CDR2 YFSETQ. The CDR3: CASSSSGNSYGYTF. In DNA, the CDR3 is TGCGCCAGCAGCTCCTCGGGAAACTCCTATGGCTACACCTTC.

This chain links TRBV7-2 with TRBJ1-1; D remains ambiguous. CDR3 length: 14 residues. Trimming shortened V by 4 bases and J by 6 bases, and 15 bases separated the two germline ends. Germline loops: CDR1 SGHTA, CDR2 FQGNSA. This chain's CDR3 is CASSSQVILSEAFF. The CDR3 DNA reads TGTGCCAGCAGCTCGCAGGTAATCTTGTCTGAAGCTTTCTTT.

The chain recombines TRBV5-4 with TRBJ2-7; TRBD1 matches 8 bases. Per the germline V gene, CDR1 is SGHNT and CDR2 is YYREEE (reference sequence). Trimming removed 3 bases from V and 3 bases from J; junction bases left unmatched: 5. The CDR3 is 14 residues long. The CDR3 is CASSSRQGIYEQYV. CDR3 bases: TGTGCCAGCAGCTCCAGACAGGGGATCTACGAGCAGTACGTC.

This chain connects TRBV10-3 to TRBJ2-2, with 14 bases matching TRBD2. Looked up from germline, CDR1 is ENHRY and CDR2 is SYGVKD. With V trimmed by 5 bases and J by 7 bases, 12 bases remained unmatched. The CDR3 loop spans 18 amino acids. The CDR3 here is CAISPRGTSGSGGGELFF. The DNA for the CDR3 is TGTGCCATCAGTCCGAGAGGGACTAGCGGGAGTGGTGGCGGGGAGCTGTTTTTT.